This entry concerns a single T cell receptor beta chain. The CDR3 totals 15 residues. Losses at the gene ends were 4 bases for V and 2 bases for J; bases not matched to a gene: 8. The germline V gene has CDR1 MNHEY and CDR2 SVGAGI. Clones were read by immunoSEQ multiplex PCR, and TCRdb kept only the in-frame ones, dropping some. The sample lists approximately 74,000 clones, roughly 87% occurring once. This sample stems from a study of OX40 agonist ivuxolimab in advanced cancers. Overall study: The dose-escalation cohort had hepatocellular carcinoma, melanoma, renal cell or head and neck cancer. Having had anti-PD-1, anti-PD-L1 or anti-CTLA-4 therapy before was allowed, and under 50% had some.

The sequencing used CD4+ or CD8+ T cells sorted from blood, collected in a trial of the OX40 agonist ivuxolimab. The chain links TRBV6-5 to TRBJ2-7; 7 bases are shared with TRBD2. This sequence originates from an adult with an advanced solid tumor such as melanoma, head and neck, liver or kidney cancer. The CDR3 nucleotides are TGTGCCAGCAGTTCCCCTTCCAGCGGGACCTACGAGCAGTACTTC. It translates to CASSSPSSGTYEQYF.